Here is one T cell receptor beta chain with its context. The record originates from a study of blood T cell repertoires in COVID-19. Whole-study context: The cDNA or gDNA used as material had been derived from T cells, B-cell-depleted T cells, or PBMCs.

Authors' methods: Counts of nucleated cells, estimated from reference gene primer amplification, were obtained. Using immunoSEQ multiplex PCR, the repertoire was profiled, and TCRdb retains in-frame clones only, with some absent. D and trimming were read from the DNA, whereas the V and J calls and clone size are those reported in that table. The repertoire holds hundreds of thousands of clones, with 80% to 90% as singletons. CDR1 is MDHEN and CDR2 is SYDVKM in the germline V gene. V shed 5 bases and J 4 bases; nucleotides not matched to a gene: 10. The CDR3 consists of 15 residues. The clonotype was recovered from a man aged 30 to 45 who had recovered from COVID-19. The sequencing sample was made of PBMCs or T cells enriched from blood (not recorded which). V is TRBV28 and J is TRBJ2-7; TRBD1 matches 8 bases. In DNA, the CDR3 is TGTGCCAGCAGTCTCAGGGGGCTACTCGGATACGAGCAGTACTTC. Residues: CASSLRGLLGYEQYF.